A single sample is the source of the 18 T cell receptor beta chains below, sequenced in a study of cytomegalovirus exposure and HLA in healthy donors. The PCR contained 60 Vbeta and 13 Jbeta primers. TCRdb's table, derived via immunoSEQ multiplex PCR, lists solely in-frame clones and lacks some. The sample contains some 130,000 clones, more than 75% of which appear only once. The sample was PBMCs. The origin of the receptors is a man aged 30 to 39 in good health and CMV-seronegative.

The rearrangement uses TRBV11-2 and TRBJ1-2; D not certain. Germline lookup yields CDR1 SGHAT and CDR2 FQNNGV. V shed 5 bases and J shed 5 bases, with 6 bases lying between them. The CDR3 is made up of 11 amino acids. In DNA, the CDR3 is TGTGCCAGCAGCCCCCGGTATGGCTACACCTTC. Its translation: CASSPRYGYTF.

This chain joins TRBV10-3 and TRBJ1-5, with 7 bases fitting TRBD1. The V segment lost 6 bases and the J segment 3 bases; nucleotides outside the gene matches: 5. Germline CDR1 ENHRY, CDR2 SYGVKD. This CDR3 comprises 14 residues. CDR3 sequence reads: CAISPGQNNQPQHF. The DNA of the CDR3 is TGTGCCATCAGCCCGGGACAGAACAATCAGCCCCAGCATTTT.

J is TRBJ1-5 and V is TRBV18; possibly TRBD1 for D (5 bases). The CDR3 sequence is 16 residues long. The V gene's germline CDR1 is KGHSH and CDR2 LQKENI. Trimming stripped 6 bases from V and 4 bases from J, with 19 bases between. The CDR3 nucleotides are TGTGCCAGCTCCCTCGGCAGGGAGGGTAGGAATCAGCCCCAGCATTTT. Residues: CASSLGREGRNQPQHF. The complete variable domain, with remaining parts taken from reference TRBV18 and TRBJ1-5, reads NAGVMQNPRHLVRRRGQEARLRCSPMKGHSHVYWYRQLPEEGLKFMVYLQKENIIDESGMPKERFSAEFPKEGPSILRIQQVVRGDSAAYFCASSLGREGRNQPQHFGDGTRLSIL.

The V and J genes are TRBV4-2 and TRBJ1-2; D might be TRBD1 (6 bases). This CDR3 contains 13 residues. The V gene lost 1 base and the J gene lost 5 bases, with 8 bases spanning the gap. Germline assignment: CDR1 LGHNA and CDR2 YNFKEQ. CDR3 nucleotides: TGTGCCAGCAGCCAAGGCCAGGGGTATGGCTACACCTTC. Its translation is CASSQGQGYGYTF.

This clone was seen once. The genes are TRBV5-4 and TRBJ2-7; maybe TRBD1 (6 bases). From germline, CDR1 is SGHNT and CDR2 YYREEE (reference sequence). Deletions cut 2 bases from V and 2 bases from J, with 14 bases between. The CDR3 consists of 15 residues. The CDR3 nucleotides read TGTGCCAGCAGCTTAGGGTCAGGGGCTACCTACGAGCAGTACTTC. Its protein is CASSLGSGATYEQYF. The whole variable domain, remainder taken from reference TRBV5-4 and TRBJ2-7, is ETGVTQSPTHLIKTRGQQVTLRCSSQSGHNTVSWYQQALGQGPQFIFQYYREEENGRGNFPPRFSGLQFPNYSSELNVNALELDDSALYLCASSLGSGATYEQYFGPGTRLTVT.

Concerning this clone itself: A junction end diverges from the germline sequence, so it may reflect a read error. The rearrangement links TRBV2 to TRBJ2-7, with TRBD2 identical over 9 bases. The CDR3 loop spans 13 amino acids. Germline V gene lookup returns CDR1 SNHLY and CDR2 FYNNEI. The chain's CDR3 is CASSEALGREGTF. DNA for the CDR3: TGTGCCAGCAGTGAAGCGCTGGGGCGGGAGGGTACATTC.

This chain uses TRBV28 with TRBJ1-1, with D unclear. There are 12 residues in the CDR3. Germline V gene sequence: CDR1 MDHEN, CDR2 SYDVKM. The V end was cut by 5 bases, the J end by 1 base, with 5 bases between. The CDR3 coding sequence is TGTGCCAGCAGTGAGGCGAACACTGAAGCTTTCTTT. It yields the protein CASSEANTEAFF. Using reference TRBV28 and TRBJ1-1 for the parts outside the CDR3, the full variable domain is DVKVTQSSRYLVKRTGEKVFLECVQDMDHENMFWYRQDPGLGLRLIYFSYDVKMKEKGDIPEGYSVSREKKERFSLILESASTNQTSMYLCASSEANTEAFFGQGTRLTVV.

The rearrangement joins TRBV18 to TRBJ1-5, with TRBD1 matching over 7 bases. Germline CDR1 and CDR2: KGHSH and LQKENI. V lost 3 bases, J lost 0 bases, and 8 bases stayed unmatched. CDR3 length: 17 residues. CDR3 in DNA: TGTGCCAGCTCACCGAACAGGGGTCAATATAGCAATCAGCCCCAGCATTTT. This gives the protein CASSPNRGQYSNQPQHF.

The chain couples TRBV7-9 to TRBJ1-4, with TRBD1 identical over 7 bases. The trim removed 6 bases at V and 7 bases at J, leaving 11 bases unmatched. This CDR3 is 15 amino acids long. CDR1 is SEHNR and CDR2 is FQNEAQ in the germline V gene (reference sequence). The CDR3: CASRKDRNRGEKLFF. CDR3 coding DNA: TGTGCCAGCAGAAAGGACAGGAATCGGGGTGAAAAACTGTTTTTT.

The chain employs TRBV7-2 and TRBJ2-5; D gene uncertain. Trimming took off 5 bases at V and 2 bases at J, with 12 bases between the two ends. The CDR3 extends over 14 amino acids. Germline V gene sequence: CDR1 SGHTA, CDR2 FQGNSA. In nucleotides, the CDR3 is TGTGCCAGCAGCCCCGGGTACCGACAAGAGACCCAGTACTTC. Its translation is CASSPGYRQETQYF.

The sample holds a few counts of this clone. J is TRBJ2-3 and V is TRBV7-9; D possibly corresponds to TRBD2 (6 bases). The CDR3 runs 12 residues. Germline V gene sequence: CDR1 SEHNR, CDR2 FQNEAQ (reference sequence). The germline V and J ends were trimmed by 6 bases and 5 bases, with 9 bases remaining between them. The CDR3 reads CASRGAGDTQYF. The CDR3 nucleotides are TGTGCCAGCAGGGGAGCGGGAGATACGCAGTATTTT.

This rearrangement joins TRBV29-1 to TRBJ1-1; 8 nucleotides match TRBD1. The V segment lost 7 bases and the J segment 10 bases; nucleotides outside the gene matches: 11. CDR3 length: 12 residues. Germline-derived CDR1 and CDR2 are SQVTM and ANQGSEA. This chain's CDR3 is CSGRSGGPGAFF. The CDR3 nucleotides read TGCAGCGGGAGATCAGGGGGCCCGGGAGCTTTCTTT.

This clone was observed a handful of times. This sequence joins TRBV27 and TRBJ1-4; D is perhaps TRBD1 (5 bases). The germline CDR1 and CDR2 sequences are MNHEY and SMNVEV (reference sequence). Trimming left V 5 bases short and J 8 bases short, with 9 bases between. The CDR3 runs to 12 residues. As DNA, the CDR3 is TGTGCCAGCAGTCCTAAGGGGGAAAAACTGTTTTTT. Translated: CASSPKGEKLFF.

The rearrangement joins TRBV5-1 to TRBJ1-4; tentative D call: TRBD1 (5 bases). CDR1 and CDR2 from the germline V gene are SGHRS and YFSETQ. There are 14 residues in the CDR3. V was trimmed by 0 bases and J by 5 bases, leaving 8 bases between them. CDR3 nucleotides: TGCGCCAGCAGCTTGGTGAAGGGGAATGAAAAACTGTTTTTT. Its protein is CASSLVKGNEKLFF.

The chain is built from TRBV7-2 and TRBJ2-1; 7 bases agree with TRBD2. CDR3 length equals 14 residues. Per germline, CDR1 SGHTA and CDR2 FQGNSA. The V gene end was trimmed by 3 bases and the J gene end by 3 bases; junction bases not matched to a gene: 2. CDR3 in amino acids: CASSLSGVYNEQFF. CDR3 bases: TGTGCCAGCAGCTTGAGCGGGGTCTACAATGAGCAGTTCTTC.

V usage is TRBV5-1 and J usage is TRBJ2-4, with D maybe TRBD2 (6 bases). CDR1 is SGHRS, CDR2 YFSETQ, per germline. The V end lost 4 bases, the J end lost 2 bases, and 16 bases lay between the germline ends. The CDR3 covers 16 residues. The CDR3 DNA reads TGCGCCAGCAGCAAACGGGACTTCACTCCCAAAAACATTCAGTACTTC. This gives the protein CASSKRDFTPKNIQYF.

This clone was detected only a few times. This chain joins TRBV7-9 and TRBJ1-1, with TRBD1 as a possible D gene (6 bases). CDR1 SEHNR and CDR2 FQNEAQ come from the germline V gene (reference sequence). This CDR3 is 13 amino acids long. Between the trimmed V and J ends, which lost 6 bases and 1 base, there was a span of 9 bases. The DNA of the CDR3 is TGTGCCAGCAGTACAGGGCAGAACACTGAAGCTTTCTTT. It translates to CASSTGQNTEAFF. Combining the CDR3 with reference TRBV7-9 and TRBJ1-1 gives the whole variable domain DTGVSQNPRHKITKRGQNVTFRCDPISEHNRLYWYRQTLGQGPEFLTYFQNEAQLEKSRLLSDRFSAERPKGSFSTLEIQRTEQGDSAMYLCASSTGQNTEAFFGQGTRLTVV.

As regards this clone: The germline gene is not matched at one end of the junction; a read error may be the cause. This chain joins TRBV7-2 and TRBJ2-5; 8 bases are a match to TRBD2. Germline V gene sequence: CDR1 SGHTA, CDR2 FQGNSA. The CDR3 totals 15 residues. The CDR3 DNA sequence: TGTGCCAGCAGCTATCAAGCGGGAGAGGGAGAGACCCGGTACTTC. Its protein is CASSYQAGEGETRYF.